This T cell receptor (beta chain) is from a study of shared clonotypes between healthy human individuals. The study drew all its donors from Caucasian adults living in Nashville, Tennessee. Negatively enriched CD4+ T cells were divided by CD45RA into naive and memory. The CDR3 length is 12 residues. With 4 bases removed from V and 10 bases from J, the gap between germline ends came to 11 bases. Looked up from germline, CDR1 is ENHRY and CDR2 is SYGVKD. Deep level was the assay's run setting. The input for sorted-subset replicate PCRs was around 0.2 ug DNA, some 30,000 T cell genomes. Measured with immunoSEQ multiplex PCR; TCRdb has only the in-frame clones, and not every one. The sample holds 2 million to 2.5 million clones, approximately 95% seen once.

The TCR originated in a man aged 18 to 29 in good health. This rearrangement joins TRBV10-3 to TRBJ2-1, with D possibly being TRBD2 (5 bases). The sample consisted of naive CD4+ T cells sorted from blood. Subset given: CD45RA+ positively selected. DNA of the CDR3: TGTGCCATCAGTGTATCTGGCGGGGAGCAGTTCTTC. This gives the protein CAISVSGGEQFF.